Listed below are T cell receptor beta chains from one sample, sequenced in a study of cytomegalovirus exposure and HLA in healthy donors. Here immunoSEQ multiplex PCR was the method, and the copy in TCRdb shows in-frame clones only, minus some. The table records about 66,000 clones, approximately 97% of them present only once. Sequencing used PBMCs. The receptor source for this set is a young woman in good health and CMV-seropositive. The CDR3 runs from the conserved cysteine through the conserved F or W. A D gene is named only where the DNA matches it firmly. Rows give clone size only sometimes, using once, few, many, or a class for an expanded clone.

TRBJ2-3	-	TRBV11-3	TRBD2	TGTGCCAGCACAGATAGCGGGGCCAGCACAGATACGCAGTATTTT	CASTDSGASTDTQYF
TRBJ2-1	-	TRBV6-4	-	TGTGCCAGCAGTGACAGCGGGTACAATGAGCAGTTCTTC	CASSDSGYNEQFF
TRBJ2-7	-	TRBV4-2	TRBD2	TGTGCCAGCAGCCAATGGCCTAGGACTAGCCAGGGTGAGCAGTACTTC	CASSQWPRTSQGEQYF
TRBJ2-1	-	TRBV9	-	TGTGCCAGCAGCGCCCTAGCGAATGAGCAGTTCTTC	CASSALANEQFF
TRBJ2-3	once	TRBV11-2	-	TGTGCCAGCAGCTTAGCGGGGTTGAGCACAGATACGCAGTATTTT	CASSLAGLSTDTQYF
TRBJ2-3	-	TRBV27	TRBD2	TGTGCCAGCAGTTTGTTCAATTTGGTAAGCGGGAGGGCCAGTACAGATACGCAGTATTTT	CASSLFNLVSGRASTDTQYF
TRBJ2-3	-	TRBV28	TRBD2	TGTGCCAGCAGTCCACGTAGCGGGAGGGCCGTAGATACGCAGTATTTT	CASSPRSGRAVDTQYF
TRBJ1-1	-	TRBV7-9	TRBD1	TGTGCCAGCAGCTCGACAGGGGGCGGCACTGAAGCTTTCTTT	CASSSTGGGTEAFF
TRBJ1-1	-	TRBV5-4	-	TGTGCCAGCAGCTTGTGGCCTCGGGACACTGAAGCTTTCTTT	CASSLWPRDTEAFF
TRBJ1-4	-	TRBV6-1	TRBD1	TGTGCCAGTGGACAGGCACAAAATGAAAAACTGTTTTTT	CASGQAQNEKLFF
TRBJ1-1	-	TRBV28	-	TGTGCCAGCACCAGGAAAGGAAGCTCTGAAGCTTTCTTT	CASTRKGSSEAFF
TRBJ1-2	-	TRBV19	-	TGTGCCAGTAGTATGTGGCAAGGAGATGGCTACACCTTC	CASSMWQGDGYTF
TRBJ2-7	-	TRBV28	TRBD1	TGTGCCAGCAGGGATAGGACAGGTTCGGGGGAGCAGTACTTC	CASRDRTGSGEQYF
TRBJ2-7	few	TRBV11-2	TRBD1	TGTGCCAGCAGAGCAGGGGGATACGAGCAGTACTTC	CASRAGGYEQYF
TRBJ1-3	-	TRBV9	-	TGTGCCAGCAGCGTAGTAGGAGTCTACGGAAACACCATATATTTT	CASSVVGVYGNTIYF
TRBJ2-7	once	TRBV19	TRBD1	TGTGCCAGTAGTCCCTGGACAGGCGCGGGTGACGAGCAGTACTTC	CASSPWTGAGDEQYF
TRBJ2-2	-	TRBV9	TRBD1	TGTGCCAGCAGCACTGGACAGGGGGCCCCCGGGGAGCTGTTTTTT	CASSTGQGAPGELFF
TRBJ2-5	-	TRBV5-1	TRBD1	TGCGCCAGCAGCTTTCGACAGGGGGGTCTGAGGGAGACCCAGTACTTC	CASSFRQGGLRETQYF
TRBJ1-1	-	TRBV19	-	TGTGCCAGTAGTATAGTGCGGGGGCCGGCTGAAGCTTTCTTT	CASSIVRGPAEAFF
TRBJ2-7	-	TRBV27	-	TGTGCCAGCCTTCTTCCGGGCGAGCAGTACTTC	CASLLPGEQYF
TRBJ2-3	-	TRBV5-1	-	TGCGCCAGCAGCTTAATAGCGGATAGCACAGATACGCAGTATTTT	CASSLIADSTDTQYF
TRBJ1-2	-	TRBV30	-	TGTGCCTGGGCTAGGACAGCCTCCTATGGCTACACCTTC	CAWARTASYGYTF
TRBJ1-5	-	TRBV10-3	TRBD1	TGTGCCATCAGTGATTGGGGACAGGGGAACCAGCCCCAGCATTTT	CAISDWGQGNQPQHF
TRBJ2-2	-	TRBV4-1	TRBD2	TGCGCCAGCAGCCAAGATAGGGGCGGCAGGGCTAAGGGCGGGAGGGCCGGCGGGGAGCTGTTTTTT	CASSQDRGGRAKGGRAGGELFF
TRBJ2-7	-	TRBV29-1	-	TGCAGCGTTAAGACGTGGGCTAGCGATTACGAGCAGTACTTC	CSVKTWASDYEQYF
TRBJ1-2	-	TRBV30	-	TGTGCCTGGAGTCTAACCAGGGGCGAGTATGGCTACACCTTC	CAWSLTRGEYGYTF
TRBJ1-1	-	TRBV28	TRBD1	TGTGCCAGCCAGGGGGGCGACACTGAAGCTTTCTTT	CASQGGDTEAFF
TRBJ2-5	-	TRBV14	TRBD2	TGTGCCAGCCGGAGCGGGACCCAAGAGACCCAGTACTTC	CASRSGTQETQYF
TRBJ1-1	-	TRBV15	-	TGTGCCACCAGCGGGAGGTCGGGAACTGAAGCTTTCTTT	CATSGRSGTEAFF
TRBJ2-1	few	TRBV6-5	-	TGTGCCAGCAGTTTGCGGTATAGCTCCTACAATGAGCAGTTCTTC	CASSLRYSSYNEQFF
TRBJ1-2	-	TRBV9	-	TGTGCCAGCAGCGCCCAAGGACTCAATCTGGGCGGCTACACCTTC	CASSAQGLNLGGYTF
TRBJ2-1	-	TRBV7-6	TRBD2	TGTGCCAGCATCACGCCCGGACTAGCGGGAGCCAATGAGCAGTTCTTC	CASITPGLAGANEQFF
TRBJ1-5	-	TRBV7-2	TRBD1	TGTGCCAGCAGCTCATCGACAGGGATGCGCAATCAGCCCCAGCATTTT	CASSSSTGMRNQPQHF
TRBJ2-5	-	TRBV10-3	TRBD2	TGTGCCATCAGTGAGCGGACTAGCCAAGAGACCCAGTACTTC	CAISERTSQETQYF
TRBJ2-2	-	TRBV5-1	-	TGCGCCAGCAGCTCCTTGACAGGGAACACCGGGGAGCTGTTTTTT	CASSSLTGNTGELFF
TRBJ2-1	-	TRBV27	-	TGTGCCAGCAGTTTATCGGTAGTCGGTACGGGAGTTGAGCAGTTCTTC	CASSLSVVGTGVEQFF
TRBJ2-1	once	TRBV10-1	-	TGCGCCAGCAGTCCCTTTAAGCGGGCTGAGCAGTTCTTC	CASSPFKRAEQFF
TRBJ1-1	-	TRBV27	-	TGTGCCAGCAGTTTCGCTCAGGGGAACACTGAAGCTTTCTTT	CASSFAQGNTEAFF
TRBJ1-5	-	TRBV15	TRBD1	TGTGCCACCAGCAAGGACAGGGCGCAGCCCCAGCATTTT	CATSKDRAQPQHF
TRBJ1-3	-	TRBV6-5	-	TGTGCCAGCTGGCGCAGGGTTGGAAACACCATATATTTT	CASWRRVGNTIYF
TRBJ2-7	-	TRBV6-5	TRBD1	TGTGCCAGCAGTTACGGGACAGTATACTCCTACGAGCAGTACTTC	CASSYGTVYSYEQYF
TRBJ2-7	few	TRBV21-1	-	TGTGCCAGCAGCAAGGGTCACGGACAGGGGGACTACGAGCAGTACTTC	CASSKGHGQGDYEQYF
TRBJ1-1	-	TRBV2	TRBD1	TGTGCCAGCAGTGAGCAGGGGGCCCCAGGCACTGAAGCTTTCTTT	CASSEQGAPGTEAFF
TRBJ2-1	-	TRBV4-1	TRBD2	TGCGCCAGCAGCCGGGGTGGGAGCGGGAGTATGGTTGAGCAGTTCTTC	CASSRGGSGSMVEQFF
TRBJ2-1	-	TRBV5-4	TRBD2	TGTGCCAGCAGCCCTCCGACTAGCGGGAGGCCTGAGCAGTTCTTC	CASSPPTSGRPEQFF
TRBJ2-7	-	TRBV28	TRBD1	TGTGCCAGCAGACCTGACAGGGATCTACGCCAGCAGTACTTC	CASRPDRDLRQQYF
TRBJ1-5	-	TRBV4-2	TRBD1	TGTGCCAGCAGCCACCTGGGACAGGGGGGCAATCAGCCCCAGCATTTT	CASSHLGQGGNQPQHF
TRBJ2-5	once	TRBV28	-	TGTGCCAGCAGTTTAGTCGCGAAGGAGGAGACCCAGTACTTC	CASSLVAKEETQYF
TRBJ2-7	-	TRBV5-4	-	TGTGCCAGCAGCTCCTACTACGAGCAGTACTTC	CASSSYYEQYF
TRBJ2-4	-	TRBV7-6	-	TGTGCCAGCAGCACCGCCGGGGAGTCCAACATTCAGTACTTC	CASSTAGESNIQYF
TRBJ2-2	-	TRBV6-1	-	TGTGCCAGCAGTGAAGTCTCCGGGGGATCGTACACCGGGGAGCTGTTTTTT	CASSEVSGGSYTGELFF
TRBJ1-1	-	TRBV9	-	TGTGCCAGCAGCGTAAACAGGAACACTGAAGCTTTCTTT	CASSVNRNTEAFF
TRBJ2-7	-	TRBV6-5	-	TGTGCCAGCAGTTACCGGGTAGGCTCCTACGAGCAGTACTTC	CASSYRVGSYEQYF
TRBJ2-4	-	TRBV19	-	TGTGCCAGTACGGTCGGTCTAGCTGTAACCAAAAACATTCAGTACTTC	CASTVGLAVTKNIQYF
TRBJ1-1	-	TRBV5-4	-	TGTGCCAGCAGCTTGCCAGGGGCTTATGAAGCTTTCTTT	CASSLPGAYEAFF
TRBJ1-3	-	TRBV9	-	TGTGCCAGCAGCGTAGGCGGAGGCTCTGGAAACACCATATATTTT	CASSVGGGSGNTIYF
TRBJ2-7	-	TRBV7-9	TRBD2	TGTGCCAGCAGAAGACTAGCGGGGTACGAGCAGTACTTC	CASRRLAGYEQYF
TRBJ2-7	-	TRBV2	TRBD2	TGTGCCAGCAGTGCGGGGGGGTCTGGGTACGAGCAGTACTTC	CASSAGGSGYEQYF
TRBJ2-7	few	TRBV7-2	-	TGTGCCAGCAGCGGGGGCAGTAAGTACGAGCAGTACTTC	CASSGGSKYEQYF